This T cell receptor beta chain emerged from a study of blood T cell repertoires in COVID-19 (TCRdb year 2020). In the study overall: Samples from collaborators originated in the United States, Italy and Spain and spanned both the acute and convalescent phases of COVID-19. The material from the prospective study consisted of cDNA or gDNA derived from T cells, B-cell-depleted T cells, or PBMCs. The dataset comprised deeply sampled blood TCRbeta repertoires from subjects exposed to, actively infected with, or recovered from COVID-19. The repertoires were released in a freely available public database intended as a resource for research on the immune response to SARS-CoV-2. The samples were drawn from the first 160 participants of the ongoing ImmuneRACE study and from 1,254 subjects provided by 6 global collaborators. Nearly every sample came with metadata listing a de-identified subject ID, COVID-19 status, age in years and sex. Where available, HLA class I and class II types were obtained from metadata supplied by the sample provider rather than from assay-based typing. The study at large found these results: Clinical and demographic metadata were provided uncurated, with the amount varying by source and participant.

Spanning cysteine to phenylalanine, the CDR3 consists of 14 amino acids. The kept DNA is CDR3 alone, 42 bases in frame from the first base. The V end gives up 6 bases and the J end 2 bases, leaving 5 bases in the junction not matched to a gene. As encoded in the germline V gene, CDR1 is MNHEY while CDR2 is SVGAGI. A word on this clone: The antigen this receptor binds is unknown. Base qualities were left out, and no much larger clone turns up one base away.

Collaborating institutions collected whole blood in K2EDTA tubes following their own protocols. For TCRbeta analysis, collaborators shipped samples in one of three forms: frozen whole blood, isolated PBMCs, or DNA extracted from either of those sample types. The immunoSEQ Assay, a bias-controlled multiplex PCR, was used to amplify TCRbeta CDR3 regions from genomic DNA. As for the authors' bioinformatics: The number of nucleated cells in each sample was estimated from the amplification of reference gene primers within the assay. Sequence reads were collapsed and filtered to measure the absolute abundance of every unique TCRbeta CDR3 rearrangement. Productive Simpson clonality was computed per sample as the square root of Simpson's diversity index over productive rearrangements. Imported from immuneACCESS, the table was reduced by TCRdb to in-frame sequences with V and J called. These copies leave out some clones; in studies compared against another copy, an unresolved V gene accounts for under half, and the cause of the remainder is not known. V and J calls and clone size are given by that table; D and trimming were obtained from the DNA. This sample holds 200,000 to 300,000 clones; 84% were observed only once. The ten largest clones represent 8.6% of the sample.

The sequenced sample consisted of peripheral blood. The source of this sequence is a human donor in a cohort sampled during active COVID-19. The V and J segments used are TRBV6-5 and TRBJ2-7; TRBD1 lines up with 9 middle nucleotides. The nucleotides are TGTGCCAGCAGGCCCCGGGACAGGGCCTACGAGCAGTACTTC. Its coded protein is CASRPRDRAYEQYF.